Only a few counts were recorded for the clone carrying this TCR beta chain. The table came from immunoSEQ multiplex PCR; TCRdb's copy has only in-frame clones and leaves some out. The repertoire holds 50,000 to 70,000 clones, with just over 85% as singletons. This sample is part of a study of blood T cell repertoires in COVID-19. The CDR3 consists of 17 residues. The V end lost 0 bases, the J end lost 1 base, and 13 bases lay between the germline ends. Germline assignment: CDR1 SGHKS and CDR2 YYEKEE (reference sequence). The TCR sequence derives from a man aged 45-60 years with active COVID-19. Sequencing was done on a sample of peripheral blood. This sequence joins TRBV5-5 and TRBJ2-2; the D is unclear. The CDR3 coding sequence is TGTGCCAGCAGCTTGGTCGCGAGCGCCCGGAACACCGGGGAGCTGTTTTTT. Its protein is CASSLVASARNTGELFF.